This section outlines one T cell receptor beta chain sequence together with its context. Profiling relied on immunoSEQ multiplex PCR, and the TCRdb table lists in-frame clones only, not all of them. This sample has 130,000 to 150,000 clones, with about four fifths found just once. This entry comes from a study of blood T cell repertoires in COVID-19. Study-wide background: Acute and convalescent COVID-19 specimens originated in the United States, Italy and Spain. T cells, B-cell-depleted T cells, or PBMCs supplied cDNA or gDNA.

The V and J ends lost 5 bases and 0 bases, in that order; junction bases with no gene match: 6. Germline CDR1 and CDR2: MNHEY and SVGEGT. This CDR3 contains 15 residues. Cohorts were determined from participant-reported clinical history. Participants classified as exposed had met a COVID-19 case within 2 weeks before study entry. This TCR derives from a woman aged 45-59 years who had been exposed to COVID-19. J is TRBJ2-5 and V is TRBV6-2 or TRBV6-3; 7 positions agree with TRBD1. Sample: PBMCs or T cells enriched from blood (not recorded which). CDR3 protein: CASSLGTVYQETQYF. Here the CDR3 DNA reads TGTGCCAGCAGTCTTGGGACAGTTTACCAAGAGACCCAGTACTTC.